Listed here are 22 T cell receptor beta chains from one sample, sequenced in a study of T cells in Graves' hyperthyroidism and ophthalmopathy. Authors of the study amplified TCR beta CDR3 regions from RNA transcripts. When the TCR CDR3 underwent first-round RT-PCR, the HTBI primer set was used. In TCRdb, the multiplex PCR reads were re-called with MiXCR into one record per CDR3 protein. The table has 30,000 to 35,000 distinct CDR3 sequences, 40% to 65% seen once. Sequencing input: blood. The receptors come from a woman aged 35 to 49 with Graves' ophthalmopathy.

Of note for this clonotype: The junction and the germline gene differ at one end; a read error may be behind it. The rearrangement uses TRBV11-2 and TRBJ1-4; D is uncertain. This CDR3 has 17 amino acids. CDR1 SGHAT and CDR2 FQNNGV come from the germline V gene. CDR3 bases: TGTGCCAGCAGCTTAGTTCGTTACAGAACAACTAATGAGAAACTGTCTTTT. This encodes CASSLVRYRTTNEKLSF. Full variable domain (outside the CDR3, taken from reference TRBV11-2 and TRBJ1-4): EAGVAQSPRYKIIEKRQSVAFWCNPISGHATLYWYQQILGQGPKLLIQFQNNGVVDDSQLPKDRFSAERLKGVDSTLKIQPAKLEDSAVYLCASSLVRYRTTNEKLSFGSGTQLSVL.

The CDR3 sequence is CACGSGQGFEAFF. DNA of the CDR3: TGCGCCTGCGGCTCGGGACAGGGTTTTGAAGCTTTCTTT. V and J are TRBV5-1 and TRBJ1-1; 9 bases map to TRBD1. The V gene end was trimmed by 10 bases and the J gene end by 7 bases; junction bases not matched to a gene: 11. The CDR3 extends over 13 amino acids. Germline-derived CDR1 and CDR2 are SGHRS and YFSETQ.

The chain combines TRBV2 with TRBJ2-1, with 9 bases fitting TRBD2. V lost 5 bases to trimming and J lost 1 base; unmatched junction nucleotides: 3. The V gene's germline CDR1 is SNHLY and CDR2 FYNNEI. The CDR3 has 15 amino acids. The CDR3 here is CASSSGLASYNEQFF. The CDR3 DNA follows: TGTGCCAGCAGTTCGGGACTAGCTTCCTACAATGAGCAGTTCTTC.

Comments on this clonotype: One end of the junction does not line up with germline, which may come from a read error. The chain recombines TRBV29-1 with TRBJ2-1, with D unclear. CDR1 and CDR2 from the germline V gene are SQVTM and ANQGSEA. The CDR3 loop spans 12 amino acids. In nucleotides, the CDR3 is TGCAGCGTAGAGCGTACCTACAATGGGCAGTTCTTC. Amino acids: CSVERTYNGQFF.

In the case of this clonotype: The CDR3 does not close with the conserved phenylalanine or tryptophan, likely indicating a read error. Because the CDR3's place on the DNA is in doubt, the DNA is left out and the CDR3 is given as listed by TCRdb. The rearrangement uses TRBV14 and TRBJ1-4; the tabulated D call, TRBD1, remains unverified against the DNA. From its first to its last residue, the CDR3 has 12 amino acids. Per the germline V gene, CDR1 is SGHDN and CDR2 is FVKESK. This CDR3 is CASSQVGTGGFL.

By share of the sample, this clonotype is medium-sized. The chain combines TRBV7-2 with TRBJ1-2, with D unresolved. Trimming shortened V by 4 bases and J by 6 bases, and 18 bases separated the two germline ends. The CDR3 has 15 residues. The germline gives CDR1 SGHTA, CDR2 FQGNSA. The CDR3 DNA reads TGTGCCAGCAGCTCCTCGTGGGTGAGTTTGGATGGCTACACCTTC. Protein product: CASSSSWVSLDGYTF.

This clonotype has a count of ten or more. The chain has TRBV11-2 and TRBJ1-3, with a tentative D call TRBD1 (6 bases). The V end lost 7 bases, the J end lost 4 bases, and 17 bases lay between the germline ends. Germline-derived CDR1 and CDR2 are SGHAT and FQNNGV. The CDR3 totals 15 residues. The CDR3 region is CASTSRGAQGNTIYF. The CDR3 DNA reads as TGTGCCAGCACCTCTCGGGGGGCTCAGGGAAACACCATATATTTT.

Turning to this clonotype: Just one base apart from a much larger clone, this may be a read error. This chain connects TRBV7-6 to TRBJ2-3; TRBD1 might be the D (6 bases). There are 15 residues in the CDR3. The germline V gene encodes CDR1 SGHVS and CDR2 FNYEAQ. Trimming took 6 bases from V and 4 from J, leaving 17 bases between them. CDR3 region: CASSRTLGAADTQYF. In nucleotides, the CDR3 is TGTGCCAGCAGTCGCACCTTGGGGGCGGCAGATACGCAGTATTTT. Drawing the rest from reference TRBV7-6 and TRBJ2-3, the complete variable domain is GAGVSQSPRYKVTKRGQDVALRCDPISGHVSLYWYRQALGQGPEFLTYFNYEAQQDKSGLPNDRFSAERPEGSISTLTIQRTEQRDSAMYRCASSRTLGAADTQYFGPGTRLTVL.

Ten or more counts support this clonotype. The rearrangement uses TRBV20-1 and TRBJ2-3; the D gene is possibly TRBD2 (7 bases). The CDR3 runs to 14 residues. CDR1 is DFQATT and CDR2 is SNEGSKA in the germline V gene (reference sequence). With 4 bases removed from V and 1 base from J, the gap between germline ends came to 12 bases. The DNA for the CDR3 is TGCAGTGCTACGGGGGGCCGGGGCACAGATACGCAGTATTTT. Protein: CSATGGRGTDTQYF.

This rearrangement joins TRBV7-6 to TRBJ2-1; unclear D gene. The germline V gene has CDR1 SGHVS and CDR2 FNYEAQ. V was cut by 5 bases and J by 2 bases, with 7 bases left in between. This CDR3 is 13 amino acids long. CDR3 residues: CASSPLPYNEQFF. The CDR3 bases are TGTGCCAGCAGCCCACTTCCCTACAATGAGCAGTTCTTC.

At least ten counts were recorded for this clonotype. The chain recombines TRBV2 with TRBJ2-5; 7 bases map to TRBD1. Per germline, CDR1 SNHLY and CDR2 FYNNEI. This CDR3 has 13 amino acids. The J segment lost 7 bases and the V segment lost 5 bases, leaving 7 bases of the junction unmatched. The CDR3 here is CASSFQGVGTQYF. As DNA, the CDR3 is TGTGCCAGCAGTTTTCAGGGGGTAGGGACCCAGTACTTC. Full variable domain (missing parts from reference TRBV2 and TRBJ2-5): EPEVTQTPSHQVTQMGQEVILRCVPISNHLYFYWYRQILGQKVEFLVSFYNNEISEKSEIFDDQFSVERPDGSNFTLKIRSTKLEDSAMYFCASSFQGVGTQYFGPGTRLLVL.

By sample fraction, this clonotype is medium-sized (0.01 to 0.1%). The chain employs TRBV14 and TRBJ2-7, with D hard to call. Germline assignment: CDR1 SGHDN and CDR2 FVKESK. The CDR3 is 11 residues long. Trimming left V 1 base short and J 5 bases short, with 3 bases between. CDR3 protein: CASSQVNEQYF. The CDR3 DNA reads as TGTGCCAGCAGCCAAGTTAACGAGCAGTACTTC. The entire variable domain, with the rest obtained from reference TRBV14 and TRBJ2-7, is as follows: EAGVTQFPSHSVIEKGQTVTLRCDPISGHDNLYWYRRVMGKEIKFLLHFVKESKQDESGMPNNRFLAERTGGTYSTLKVQPAELEDSGVYFCASSQVNEQYFGPGTRLTVT.

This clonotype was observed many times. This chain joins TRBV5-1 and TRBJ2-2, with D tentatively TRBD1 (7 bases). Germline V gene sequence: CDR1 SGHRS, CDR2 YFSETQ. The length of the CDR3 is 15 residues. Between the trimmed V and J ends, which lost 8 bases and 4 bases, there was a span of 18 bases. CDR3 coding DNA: TGCGCCAGTCTCCCGCGGGACAGCTCCACCGGGGAGCTGTTTTTT. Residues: CASLPRDSSTGELFF.

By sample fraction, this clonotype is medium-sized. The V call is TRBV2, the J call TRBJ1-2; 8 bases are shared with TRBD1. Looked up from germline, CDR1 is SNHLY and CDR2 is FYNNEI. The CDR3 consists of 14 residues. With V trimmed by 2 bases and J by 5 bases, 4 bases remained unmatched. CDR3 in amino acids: CASSETGQGYGYTF. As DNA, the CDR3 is TGTGCCAGCAGTGAAACTGGACAGGGTTATGGCTACACCTTC.

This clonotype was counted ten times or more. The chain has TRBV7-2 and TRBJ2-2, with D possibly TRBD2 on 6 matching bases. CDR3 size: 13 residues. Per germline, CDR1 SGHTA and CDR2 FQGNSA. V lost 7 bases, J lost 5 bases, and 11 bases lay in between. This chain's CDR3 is CASTPTRTGELFF. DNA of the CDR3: TGTGCCAGCACCCCGACTAGGACCGGGGAGCTGTTTTTT.

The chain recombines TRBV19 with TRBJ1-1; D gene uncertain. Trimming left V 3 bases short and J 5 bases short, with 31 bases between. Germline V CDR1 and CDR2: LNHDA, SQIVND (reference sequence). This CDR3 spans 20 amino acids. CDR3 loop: CASSIIAGGKNFLGSTEAFF. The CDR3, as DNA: TGTGCCAGTAGTATTATCGCAGGAGGTAAGAACTTCCTAGGGTCTACTGAAGCTTTCTTT. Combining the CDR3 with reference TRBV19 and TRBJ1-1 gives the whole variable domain DGGITQSPKYLFRKEGQNVTLSCEQNLNHDAMYWYRQDPGQGLRLIYYSQIVNDFQKGDIAEGYSVSREKKESFPLTVTSAQKNPTAFYLCASSIIAGGKNFLGSTEAFFGQGTRLTVV.

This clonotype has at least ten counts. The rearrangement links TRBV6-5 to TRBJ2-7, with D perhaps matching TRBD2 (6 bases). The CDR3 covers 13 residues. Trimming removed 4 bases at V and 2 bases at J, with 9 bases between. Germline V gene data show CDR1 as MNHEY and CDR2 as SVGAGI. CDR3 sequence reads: CASSWTGAYEQYF. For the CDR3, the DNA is TGTGCCAGCAGTTGGACGGGAGCCTACGAGCAGTACTTC.

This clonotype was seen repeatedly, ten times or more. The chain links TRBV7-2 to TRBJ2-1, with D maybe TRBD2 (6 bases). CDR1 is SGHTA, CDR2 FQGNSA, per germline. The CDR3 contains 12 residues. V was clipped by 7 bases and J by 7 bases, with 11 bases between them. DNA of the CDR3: TGTGCCAGCACTCCGGGGGAGAATGAGCAGTTCTTC. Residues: CASTPGENEQFF.

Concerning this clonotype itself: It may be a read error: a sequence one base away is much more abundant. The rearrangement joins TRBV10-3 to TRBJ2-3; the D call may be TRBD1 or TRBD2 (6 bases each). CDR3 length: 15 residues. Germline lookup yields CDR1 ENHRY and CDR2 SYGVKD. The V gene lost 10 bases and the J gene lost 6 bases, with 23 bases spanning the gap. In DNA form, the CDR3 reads TGTGCCAGCACCCTTGCGGGGAGGAGGGGGGATACGCAGTATTTT. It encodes CASTLAGRRGDTQYF.

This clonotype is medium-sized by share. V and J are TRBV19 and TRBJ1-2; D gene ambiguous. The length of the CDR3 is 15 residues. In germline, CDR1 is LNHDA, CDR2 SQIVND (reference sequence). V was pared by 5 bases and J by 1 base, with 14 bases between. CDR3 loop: CASSPSASLNYGYTF. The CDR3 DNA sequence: TGTGCCAGTAGTCCCTCCGCCAGCCTTAACTATGGCTACACCTTC.

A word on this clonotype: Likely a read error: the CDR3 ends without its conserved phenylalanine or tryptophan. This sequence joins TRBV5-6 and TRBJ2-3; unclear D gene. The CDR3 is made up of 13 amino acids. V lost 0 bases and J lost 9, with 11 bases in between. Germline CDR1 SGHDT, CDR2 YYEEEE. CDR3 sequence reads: CASSLGSLDTQYL. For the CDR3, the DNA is TGTGCCAGCAGCTTGGGGAGTCTAGACACGCAGTATCTT.

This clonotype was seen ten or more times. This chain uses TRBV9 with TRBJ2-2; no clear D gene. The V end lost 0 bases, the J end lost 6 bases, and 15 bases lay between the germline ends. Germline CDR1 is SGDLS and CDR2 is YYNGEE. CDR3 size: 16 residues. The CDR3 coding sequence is TGTGCCAGCAGCGTAGTGTCTGGAGTTGTCCCCGGGGAGCTGTTTTTT. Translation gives CASSVVSGVVPGELFF.